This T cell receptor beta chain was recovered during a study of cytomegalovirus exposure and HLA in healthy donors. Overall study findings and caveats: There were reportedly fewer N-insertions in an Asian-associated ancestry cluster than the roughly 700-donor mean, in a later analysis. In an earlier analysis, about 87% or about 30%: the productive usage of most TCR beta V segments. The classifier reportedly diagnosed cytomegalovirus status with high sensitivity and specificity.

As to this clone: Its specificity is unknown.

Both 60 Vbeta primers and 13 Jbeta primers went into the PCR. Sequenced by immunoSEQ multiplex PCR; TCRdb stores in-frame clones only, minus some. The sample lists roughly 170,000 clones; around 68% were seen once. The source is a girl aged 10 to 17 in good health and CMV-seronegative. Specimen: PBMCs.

CDR3: CASSSAGGAGQPQHF. As DNA, the CDR3 is TGCGCCAGCAGCTCTGCGGGGGGGGCCGGGCAGCCCCAGCATTTT. The chain combines TRBV4-1 with TRBJ1-5; D is perhaps TRBD1 (6 bases). Trimming shortened V by 5 bases and J by 7 bases, and 18 bases separated the two germline ends. CDR3 size: 15 residues. From germline, CDR1 is MGHRA and CDR2 YSYEKL.